This T cell receptor (beta chain) was sequenced for a study of T cell repertoires in cytomegalovirus infection. Overall study context: Public TCR beta signatures were indicative of both CMV infection and a matching HLA type.

This CDR3 is built from 15 residues. J was trimmed by 3 bases and V by 8 bases; bases with no gene match: 7. Germline V gives CDR1 LGHNT, CDR2 FRNRAP. MiXCR, applied by TCRdb to the reads, yields one record per CDR3 protein. The profile covers 90,000 to 130,000 distinct CDR3 sequences, with around 10% appearing a single time and 30% to 40% taken by the ten largest. Study observations and caveats: In two of eight donors, the top clonotype was HLA-C-restricted CMV-specific. Carriers of CMV and the relevant HLA type were discriminated by public TCR beta frequency.

This clonotype has a count of ten or more. Its antigen remains unidentified. The genes are TRBV12-5 and TRBJ2-1, with TRBD1 matching over 10 bases. The origin of this receptor is a human donor in good health (CMV status not recorded). Some clones in this sample may be carry-over from other donors' samples. The sample was PBMCs, sequenced either directly or after in vitro stimulation (not recorded which). CDR3 amino acids: CASTGQGEFYNEQFF. Written as DNA, the CDR3 is TGTGCTAGTACAGGACAGGGGGAGTTCTACAATGAGCAGTTCTTC.